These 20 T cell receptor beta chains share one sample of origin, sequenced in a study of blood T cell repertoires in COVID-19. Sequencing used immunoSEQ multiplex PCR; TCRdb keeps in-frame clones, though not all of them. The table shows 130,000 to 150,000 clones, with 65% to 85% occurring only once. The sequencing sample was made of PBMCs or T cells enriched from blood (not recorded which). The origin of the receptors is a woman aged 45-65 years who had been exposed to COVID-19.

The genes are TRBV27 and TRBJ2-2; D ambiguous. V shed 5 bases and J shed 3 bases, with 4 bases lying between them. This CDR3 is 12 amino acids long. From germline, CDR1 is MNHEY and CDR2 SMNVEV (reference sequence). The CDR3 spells CASSPYTGELFF. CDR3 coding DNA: TGTGCCAGCAGTCCTTACACCGGGGAGCTGTTTTTT.

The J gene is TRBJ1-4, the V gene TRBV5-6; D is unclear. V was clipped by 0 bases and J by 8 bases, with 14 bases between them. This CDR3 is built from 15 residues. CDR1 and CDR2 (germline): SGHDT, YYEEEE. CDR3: CASSLVGGLGEKLFF. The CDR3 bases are TGTGCCAGCAGCTTGGTCGGCGGGTTAGGGGAAAAACTGTTTTTT.

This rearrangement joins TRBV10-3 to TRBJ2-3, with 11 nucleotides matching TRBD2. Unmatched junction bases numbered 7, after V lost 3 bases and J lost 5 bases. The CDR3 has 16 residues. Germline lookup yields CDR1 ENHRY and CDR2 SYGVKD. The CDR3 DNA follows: TGTGCCATCAGTGACGTAGCGGGGGGGCAAGTAGATACGCAGTATTTT. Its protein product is CAISDVAGGQVDTQYF.

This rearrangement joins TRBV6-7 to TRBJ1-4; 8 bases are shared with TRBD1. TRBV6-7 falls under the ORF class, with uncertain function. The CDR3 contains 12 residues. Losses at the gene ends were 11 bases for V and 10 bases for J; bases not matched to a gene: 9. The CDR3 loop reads CALVQGARKLFF. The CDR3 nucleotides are TGTGCCCTAGTCCAGGGGGCGAGAAAACTGTTTTTT.

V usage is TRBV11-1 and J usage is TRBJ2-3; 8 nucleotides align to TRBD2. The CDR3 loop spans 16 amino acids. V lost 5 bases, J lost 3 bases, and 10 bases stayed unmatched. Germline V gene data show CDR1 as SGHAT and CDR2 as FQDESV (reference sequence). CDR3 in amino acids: CASSPGTGLGTDTQYF. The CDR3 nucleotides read TGTGCCAGCAGCCCAGGGACGGGACTAGGGACAGATACGCAGTATTTT.

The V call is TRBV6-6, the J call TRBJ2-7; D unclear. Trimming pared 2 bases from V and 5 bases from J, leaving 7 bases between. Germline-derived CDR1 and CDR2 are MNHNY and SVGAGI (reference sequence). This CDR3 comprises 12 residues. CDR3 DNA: TGTGCCAGCAGTTACAGGAGCGACGAGCAGTACTTC. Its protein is CASSYRSDEQYF.

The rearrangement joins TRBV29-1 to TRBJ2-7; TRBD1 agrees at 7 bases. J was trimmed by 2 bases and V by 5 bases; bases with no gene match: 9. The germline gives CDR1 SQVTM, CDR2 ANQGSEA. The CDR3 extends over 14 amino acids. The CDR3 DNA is TGCAGCGTTCGAAGGGACAGCGAAACCTACGAGCAGTACTTC. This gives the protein CSVRRDSETYEQYF.

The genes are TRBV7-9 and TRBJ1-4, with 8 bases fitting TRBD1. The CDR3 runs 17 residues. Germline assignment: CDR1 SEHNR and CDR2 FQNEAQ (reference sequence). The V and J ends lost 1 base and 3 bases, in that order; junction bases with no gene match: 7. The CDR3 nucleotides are TGTGCCAGCAGCTTAGGTGACAGGGGCGACCCTAATGAAAAACTGTTTTTT. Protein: CASSLGDRGDPNEKLFF.

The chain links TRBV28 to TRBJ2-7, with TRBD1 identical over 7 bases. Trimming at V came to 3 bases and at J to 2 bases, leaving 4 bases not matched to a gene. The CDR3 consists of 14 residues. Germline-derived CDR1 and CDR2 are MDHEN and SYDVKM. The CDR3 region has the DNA TGTGCCAGCAGTTTCGCAGGGGGAGCCTACGAGCAGTACTTC. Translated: CASSFAGGAYEQYF.

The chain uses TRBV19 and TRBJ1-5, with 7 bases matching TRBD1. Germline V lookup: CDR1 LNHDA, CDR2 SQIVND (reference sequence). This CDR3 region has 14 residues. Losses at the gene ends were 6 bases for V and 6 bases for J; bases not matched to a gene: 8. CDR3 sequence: CASSPTGRSQPQHF. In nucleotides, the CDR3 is TGTGCCAGTAGCCCGACAGGGAGGTCTCAGCCCCAGCATTTT. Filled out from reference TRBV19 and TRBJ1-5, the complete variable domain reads DGGITQSPKYLFRKEGQNVTLSCEQNLNHDAMYWYRQDPGQGLRLIYYSQIVNDFQKGDIAEGYSVSREKKESFPLTVTSAQKNPTAFYLCASSPTGRSQPQHFGDGTRLSIL.

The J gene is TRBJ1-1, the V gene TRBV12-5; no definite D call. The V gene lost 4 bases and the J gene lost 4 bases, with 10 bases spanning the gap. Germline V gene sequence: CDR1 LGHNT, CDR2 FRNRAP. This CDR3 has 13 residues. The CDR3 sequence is CASGSPWSTEAFF. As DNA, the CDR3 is TGTGCTAGTGGTTCCCCATGGAGCACTGAAGCTTTCTTT.

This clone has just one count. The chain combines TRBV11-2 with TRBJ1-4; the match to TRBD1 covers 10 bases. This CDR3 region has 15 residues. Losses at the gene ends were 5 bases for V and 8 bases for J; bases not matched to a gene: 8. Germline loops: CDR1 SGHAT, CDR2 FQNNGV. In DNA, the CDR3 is TGTGCCAGCAGCCGGGCCCGGGACAGGGGAGAAAAACTGTTTTTT. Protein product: CASSRARDRGEKLFF.

The CDR3 region has the DNA TGTGCCAGTAGTTCGCCCCCCGGACAGCAGCCCCAGCATTTT. Translating gives CASSSPPGQQPQHF. The rearrangement joins TRBV19 to TRBJ1-5, with D maybe TRBD1 (6 bases). Germline V gene lookup returns CDR1 LNHDA and CDR2 SQIVND (reference sequence). The V end lost 5 bases, the J end lost 7 bases, and 15 bases lay between the germline ends. The CDR3 extends over 14 amino acids.

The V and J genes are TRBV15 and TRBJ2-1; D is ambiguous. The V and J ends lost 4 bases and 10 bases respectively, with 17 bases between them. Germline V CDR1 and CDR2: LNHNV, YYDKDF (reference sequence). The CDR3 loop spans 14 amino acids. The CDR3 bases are TGTGCCACCAGCAAGAGTACCGGTTTCAAGGAGCAGTTCTTC. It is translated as CATSKSTGFKEQFF.

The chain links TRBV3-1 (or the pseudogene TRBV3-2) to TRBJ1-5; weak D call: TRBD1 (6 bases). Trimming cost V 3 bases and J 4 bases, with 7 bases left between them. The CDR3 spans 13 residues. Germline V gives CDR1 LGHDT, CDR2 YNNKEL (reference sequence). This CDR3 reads CASSQQGNQPQHF. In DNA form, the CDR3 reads TGTGCCAGCAGCCAGCAGGGGAATCAGCCCCAGCATTTT.

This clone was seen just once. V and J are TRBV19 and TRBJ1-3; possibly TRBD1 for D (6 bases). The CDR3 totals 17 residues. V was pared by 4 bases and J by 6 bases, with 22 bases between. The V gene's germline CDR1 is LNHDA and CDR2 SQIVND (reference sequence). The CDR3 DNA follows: TGTGCCAGTAGTACCCGCCGGGGGGCAGGTATCGTAAACACCATATATTTT. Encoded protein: CASSTRRGAGIVNTIYF.

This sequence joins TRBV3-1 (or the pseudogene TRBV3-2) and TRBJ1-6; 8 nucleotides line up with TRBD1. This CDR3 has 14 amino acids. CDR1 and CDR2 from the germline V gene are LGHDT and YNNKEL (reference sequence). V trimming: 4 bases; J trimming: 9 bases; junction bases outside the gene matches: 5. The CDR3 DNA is TGTGCCAGCAGCCTTGATACAGGGGGTTCACCCCTCCACTTT. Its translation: CASSLDTGGSPLHF.

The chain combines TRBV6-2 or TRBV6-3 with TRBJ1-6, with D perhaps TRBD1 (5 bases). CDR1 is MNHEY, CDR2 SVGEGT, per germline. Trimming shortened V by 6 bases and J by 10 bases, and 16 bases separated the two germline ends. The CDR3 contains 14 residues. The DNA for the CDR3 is TGTGCCAGCAGCCCCGGTAGGGGAGGATCACCCCTCCACTTT. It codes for CASSPGRGGSPLHF.

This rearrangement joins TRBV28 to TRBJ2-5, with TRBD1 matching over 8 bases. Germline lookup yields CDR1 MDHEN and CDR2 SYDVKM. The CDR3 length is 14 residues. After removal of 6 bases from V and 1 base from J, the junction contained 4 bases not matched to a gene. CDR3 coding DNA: TGTGCCAGCAGCTGGACAGGGAGCCAAGAGACCCAGTACTTC. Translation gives CASSWTGSQETQYF.

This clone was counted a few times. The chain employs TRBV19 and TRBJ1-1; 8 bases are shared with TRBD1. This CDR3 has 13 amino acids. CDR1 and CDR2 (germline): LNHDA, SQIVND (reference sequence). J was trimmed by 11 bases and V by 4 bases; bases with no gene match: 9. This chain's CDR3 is CASSNRQGTLAFF. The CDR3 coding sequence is TGTGCCAGTAGTAACCGACAGGGGACGTTGGCTTTCTTT.